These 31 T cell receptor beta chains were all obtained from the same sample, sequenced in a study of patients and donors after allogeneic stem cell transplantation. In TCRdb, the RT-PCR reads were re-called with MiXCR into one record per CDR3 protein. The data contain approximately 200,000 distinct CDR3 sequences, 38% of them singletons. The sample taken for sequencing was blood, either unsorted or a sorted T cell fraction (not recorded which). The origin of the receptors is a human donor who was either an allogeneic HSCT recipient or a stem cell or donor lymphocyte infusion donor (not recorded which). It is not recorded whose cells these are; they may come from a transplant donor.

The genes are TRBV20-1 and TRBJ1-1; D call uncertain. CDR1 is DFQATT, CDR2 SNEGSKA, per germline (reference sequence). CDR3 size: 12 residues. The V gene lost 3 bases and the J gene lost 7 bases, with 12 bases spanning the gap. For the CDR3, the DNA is TGCAGTGCTAGTTCCAGGACTCATGAAGCTTTCTTT. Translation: CSASSRTHEAFF.

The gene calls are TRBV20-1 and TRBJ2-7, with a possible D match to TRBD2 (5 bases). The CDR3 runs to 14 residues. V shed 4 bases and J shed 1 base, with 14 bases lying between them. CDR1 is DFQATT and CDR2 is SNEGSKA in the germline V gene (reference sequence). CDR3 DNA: TGCAGTGCTACCCCAGGACTGTTATCCTACGAGCAGTACTTC. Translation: CSATPGLLSYEQYF.

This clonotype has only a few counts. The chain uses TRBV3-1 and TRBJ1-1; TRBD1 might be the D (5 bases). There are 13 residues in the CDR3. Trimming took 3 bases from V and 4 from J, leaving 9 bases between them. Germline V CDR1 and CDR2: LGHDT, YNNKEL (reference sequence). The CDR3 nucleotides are TGTGCCAGCAGCCAGGCCCAGGGCACTGAAGCTTTCTTT. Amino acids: CASSQAQGTEAFF.

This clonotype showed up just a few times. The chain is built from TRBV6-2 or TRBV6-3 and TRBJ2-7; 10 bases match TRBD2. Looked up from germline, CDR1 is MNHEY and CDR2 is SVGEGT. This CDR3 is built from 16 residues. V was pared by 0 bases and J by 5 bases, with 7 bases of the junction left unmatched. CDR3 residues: CASSYSYSGLANEQYF. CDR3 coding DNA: TGTGCCAGCAGTTACTCGTACTCGGGACTAGCGAACGAGCAGTACTTC.

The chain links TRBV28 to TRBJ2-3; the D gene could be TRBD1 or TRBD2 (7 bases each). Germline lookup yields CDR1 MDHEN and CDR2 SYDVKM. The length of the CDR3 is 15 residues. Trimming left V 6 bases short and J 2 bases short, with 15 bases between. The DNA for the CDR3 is TGTGCCAGCAGGGGAGGGACAGCACCCACAGATACGCAGTATTTT. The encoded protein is CASRGGTAPTDTQYF.

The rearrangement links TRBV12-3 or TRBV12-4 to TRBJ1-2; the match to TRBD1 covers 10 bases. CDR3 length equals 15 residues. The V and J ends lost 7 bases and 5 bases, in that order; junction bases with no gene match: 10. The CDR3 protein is CASTTRGQGFYGYTF. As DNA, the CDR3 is TGTGCCAGCACAACACGGGGACAGGGGTTTTATGGCTACACCTTC.

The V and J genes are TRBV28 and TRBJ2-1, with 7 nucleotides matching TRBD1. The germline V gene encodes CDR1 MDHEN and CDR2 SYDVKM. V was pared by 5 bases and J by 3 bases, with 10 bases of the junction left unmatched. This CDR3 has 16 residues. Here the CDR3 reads CASSASHGTVYNEQFF. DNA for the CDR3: TGTGCCAGCAGTGCATCCCACGGGACAGTCTACAATGAGCAGTTCTTC.

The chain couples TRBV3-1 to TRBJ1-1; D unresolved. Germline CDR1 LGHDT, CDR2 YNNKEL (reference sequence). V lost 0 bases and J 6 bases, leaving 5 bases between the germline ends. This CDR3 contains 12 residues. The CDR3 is CASSQDTAEAFF. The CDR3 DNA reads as TGTGCCAGCAGCCAAGATACAGCTGAAGCTTTCTTT.

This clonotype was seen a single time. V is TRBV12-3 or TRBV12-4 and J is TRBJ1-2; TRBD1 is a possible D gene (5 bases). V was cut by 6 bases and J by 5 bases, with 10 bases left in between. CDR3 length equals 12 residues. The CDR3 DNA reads TGTGCCAGCAGACCCGGGGCGTATGGCTACACCTTC. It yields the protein CASRPGAYGYTF.

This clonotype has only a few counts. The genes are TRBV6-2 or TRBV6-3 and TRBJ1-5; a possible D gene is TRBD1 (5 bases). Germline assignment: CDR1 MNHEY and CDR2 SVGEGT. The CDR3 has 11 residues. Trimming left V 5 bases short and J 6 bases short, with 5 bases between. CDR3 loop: CASSQGQPQHF. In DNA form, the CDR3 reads TGTGCCAGCAGTCAGGGTCAGCCCCAGCATTTT.

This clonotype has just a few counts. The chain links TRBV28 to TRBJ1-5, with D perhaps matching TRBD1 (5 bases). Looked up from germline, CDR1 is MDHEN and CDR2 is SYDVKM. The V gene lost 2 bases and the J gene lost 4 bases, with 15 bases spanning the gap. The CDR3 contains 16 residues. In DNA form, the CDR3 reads TGTGCCAGCAGTTTAGCCCCCAGGGTGGGAAATCAGCCCCAGCATTTT. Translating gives CASSLAPRVGNQPQHF. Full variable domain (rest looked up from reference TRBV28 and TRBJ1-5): DVKVTQSSRYLVKRTGEKVFLECVQDMDHENMFWYRQDPGLGLRLIYFSYDVKMKEKGDIPEGYSVSREKKERFSLILESASTNQTSMYLCASSLAPRVGNQPQHFGDGTRLSIL.

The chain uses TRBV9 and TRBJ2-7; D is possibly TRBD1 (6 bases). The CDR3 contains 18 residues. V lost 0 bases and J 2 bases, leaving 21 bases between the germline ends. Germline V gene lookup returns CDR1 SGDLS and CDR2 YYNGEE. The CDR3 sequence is CASSVDGTHLRRTYEQYF. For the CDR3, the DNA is TGTGCCAGCAGCGTAGACGGGACACATCTTCGCCGAACCTACGAGCAGTACTTC.

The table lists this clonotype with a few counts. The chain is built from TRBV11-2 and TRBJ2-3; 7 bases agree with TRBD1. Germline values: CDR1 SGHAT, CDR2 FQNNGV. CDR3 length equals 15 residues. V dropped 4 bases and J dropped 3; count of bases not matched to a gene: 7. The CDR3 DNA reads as TGTGCCAGCAGCTCACAGGGGCTGAGTACAGATACGCAGTATTTT. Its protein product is CASSSQGLSTDTQYF.

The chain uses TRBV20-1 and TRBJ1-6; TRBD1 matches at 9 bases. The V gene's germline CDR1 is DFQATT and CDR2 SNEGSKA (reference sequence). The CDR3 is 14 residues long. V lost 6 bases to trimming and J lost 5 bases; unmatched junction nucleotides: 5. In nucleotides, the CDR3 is TGCAGTGCATCACAGGGGGCGCATAATTCACCCCTCCACTTT. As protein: CSASQGAHNSPLHF.

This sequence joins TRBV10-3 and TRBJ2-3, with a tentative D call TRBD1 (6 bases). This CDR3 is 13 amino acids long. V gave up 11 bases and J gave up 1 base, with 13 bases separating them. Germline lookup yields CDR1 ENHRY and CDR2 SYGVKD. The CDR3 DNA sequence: TGTGCCGGCCGCCGACAGGGCACAGATACGCAGTATTTT. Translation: CAGRRQGTDTQYF.

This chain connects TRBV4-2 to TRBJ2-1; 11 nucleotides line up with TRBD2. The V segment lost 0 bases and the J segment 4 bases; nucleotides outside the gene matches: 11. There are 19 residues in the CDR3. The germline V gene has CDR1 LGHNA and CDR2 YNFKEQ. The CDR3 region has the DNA TGTGCCAGCAGCCAAGATCCCCTAGCGGGGGGTGATTTGTACAATGAGCAGTTCTTC. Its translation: CASSQDPLAGGDLYNEQFF.

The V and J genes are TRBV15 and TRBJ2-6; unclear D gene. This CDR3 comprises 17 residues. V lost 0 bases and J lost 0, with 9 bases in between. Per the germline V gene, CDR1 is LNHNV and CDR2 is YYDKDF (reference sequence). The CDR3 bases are TGTGCCACCAGCAGAGAGATTAGAATCTCTGGGGCCAACGTCCTGACTTTC. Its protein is CATSREIRISGANVLTF.

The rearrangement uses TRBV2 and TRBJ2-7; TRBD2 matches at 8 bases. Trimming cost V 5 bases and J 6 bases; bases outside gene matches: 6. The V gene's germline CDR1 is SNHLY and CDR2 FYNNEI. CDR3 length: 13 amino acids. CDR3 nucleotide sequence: TGTGCCAGCAGTCCGAGGACTAGCTCCGAGCAGTACTTC. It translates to CASSPRTSSEQYF.

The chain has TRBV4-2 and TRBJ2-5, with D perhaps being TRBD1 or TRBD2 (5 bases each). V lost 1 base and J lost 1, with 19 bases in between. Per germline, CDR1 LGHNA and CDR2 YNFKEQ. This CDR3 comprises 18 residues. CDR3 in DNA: TGTGCCAGCAGCCAAGGCATGGGGCTAGCTTGGGTCCAAGAGACCCAGTACTTC. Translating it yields CASSQGMGLAWVQETQYF.

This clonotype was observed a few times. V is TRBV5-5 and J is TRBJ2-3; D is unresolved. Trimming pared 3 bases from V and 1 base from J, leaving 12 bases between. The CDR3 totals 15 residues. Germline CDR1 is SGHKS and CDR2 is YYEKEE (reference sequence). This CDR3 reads CASSYVPLGTDTQYF. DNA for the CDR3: TGTGCCAGCAGCTATGTGCCCTTGGGCACAGATACGCAGTATTTT.

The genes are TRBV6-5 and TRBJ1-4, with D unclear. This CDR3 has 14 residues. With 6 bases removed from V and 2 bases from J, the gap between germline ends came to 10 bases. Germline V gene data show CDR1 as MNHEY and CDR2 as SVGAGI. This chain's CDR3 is CASSPSGTNEKLFF. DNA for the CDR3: TGTGCCAGCAGCCCTTCGGGTACTAATGAAAAACTGTTTTTT.

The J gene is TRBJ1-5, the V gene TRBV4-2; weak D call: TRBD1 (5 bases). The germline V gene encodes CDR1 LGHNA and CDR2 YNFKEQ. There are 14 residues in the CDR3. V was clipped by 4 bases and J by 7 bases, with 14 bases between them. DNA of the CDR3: TGTGCCAGCAGCCGGCGACGAGGGGAACAGCCCCAGCATTTT. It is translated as CASSRRRGEQPQHF.

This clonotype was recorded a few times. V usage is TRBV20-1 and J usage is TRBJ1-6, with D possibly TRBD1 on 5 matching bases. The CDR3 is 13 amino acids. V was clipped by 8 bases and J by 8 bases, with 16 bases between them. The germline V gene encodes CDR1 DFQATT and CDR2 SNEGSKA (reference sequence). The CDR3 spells CSPGPHDYSPLHF. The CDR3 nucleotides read TGCAGTCCGGGGCCTCATGATTATTCACCCCTCCACTTT.

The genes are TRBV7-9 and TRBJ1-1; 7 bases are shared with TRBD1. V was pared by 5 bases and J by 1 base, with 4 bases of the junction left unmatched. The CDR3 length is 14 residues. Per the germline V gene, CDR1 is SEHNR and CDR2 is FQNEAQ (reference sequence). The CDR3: CASSANRGNTEAFF. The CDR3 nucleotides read TGTGCCAGCAGCGCTAACAGGGGGAACACTGAAGCTTTCTTT. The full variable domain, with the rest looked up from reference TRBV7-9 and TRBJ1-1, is DTGVSQNPRHKITKRGQNVTFRCDPISEHNRLYWYRQTLGQGPEFLTYFQNEAQLEKSRLLSDRFSAERPKGSFSTLEIQRTEQGDSAMYLCASSANRGNTEAFFGQGTRLTVV.

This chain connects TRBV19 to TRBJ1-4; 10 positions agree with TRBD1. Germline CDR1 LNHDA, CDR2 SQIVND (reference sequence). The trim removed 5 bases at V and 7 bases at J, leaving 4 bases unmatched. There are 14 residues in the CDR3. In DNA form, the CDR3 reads TGTGCCAGTAGTCCCGGACAGGGGGTTGAAAAACTGTTTTTT. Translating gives CASSPGQGVEKLFF.

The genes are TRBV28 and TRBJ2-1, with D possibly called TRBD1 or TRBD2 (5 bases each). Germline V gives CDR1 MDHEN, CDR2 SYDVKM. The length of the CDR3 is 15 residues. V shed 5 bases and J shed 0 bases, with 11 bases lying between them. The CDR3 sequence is CASSPTGGSYNEQFF. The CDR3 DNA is TGTGCCAGCAGTCCTACTGGGGGCTCCTACAATGAGCAGTTCTTC.

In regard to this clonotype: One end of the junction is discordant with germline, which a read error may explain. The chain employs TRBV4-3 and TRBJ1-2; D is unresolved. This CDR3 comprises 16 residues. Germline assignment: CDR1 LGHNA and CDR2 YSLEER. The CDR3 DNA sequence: TGCGCCGGCAGCCAAGATAAATCGGGCCTCAACTATGGCTACACCTTC. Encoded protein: CAGSQDKSGLNYGYTF.

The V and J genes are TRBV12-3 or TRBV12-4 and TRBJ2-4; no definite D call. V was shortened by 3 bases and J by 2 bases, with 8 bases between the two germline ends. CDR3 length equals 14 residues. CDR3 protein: CASSLIGTKNIQYF. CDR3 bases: TGTGCCAGCAGTTTGATAGGGACCAAAAACATTCAGTACTTC.

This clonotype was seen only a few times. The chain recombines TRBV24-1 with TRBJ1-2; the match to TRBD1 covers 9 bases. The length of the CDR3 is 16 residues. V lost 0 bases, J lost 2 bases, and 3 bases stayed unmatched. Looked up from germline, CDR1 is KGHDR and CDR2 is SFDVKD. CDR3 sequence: CATSDLGGQGNYGYTF. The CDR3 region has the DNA TGTGCCACCAGTGATTTGGGGGGACAGGGCAACTATGGCTACACCTTC.

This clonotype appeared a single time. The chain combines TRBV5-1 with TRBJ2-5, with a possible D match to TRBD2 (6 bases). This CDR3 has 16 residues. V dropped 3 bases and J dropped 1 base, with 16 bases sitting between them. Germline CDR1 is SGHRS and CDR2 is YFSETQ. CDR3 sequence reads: CASSYAGRGSQETQYF. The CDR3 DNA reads TGCGCCAGCAGCTATGCAGGACGGGGGAGCCAAGAGACCCAGTACTTC.

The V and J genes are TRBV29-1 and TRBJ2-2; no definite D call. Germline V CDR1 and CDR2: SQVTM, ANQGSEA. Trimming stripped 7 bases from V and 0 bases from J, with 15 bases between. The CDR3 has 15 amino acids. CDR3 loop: CSARGTSANTGELFF. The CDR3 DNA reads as TGCAGCGCCCGAGGAACATCGGCGAACACCGGGGAGCTGTTTTTT.